Reported below is one T cell receptor (beta chain). This clonotype was counted a few times. Its antigen has not been determined. A much larger clone sits a single nucleotide away, making a read error possible. The TCR beta CDR3 regions were amplified from RNA transcripts. The first round of RT-PCR for the TCR CDR3 was performed with the HTBI primer set and the Qiagen OneStep RT-PCR kit. Libraries were constructed in a second round of multiplex PCR, after which size selection and purification were performed. Sequencing of the libraries was done on an Illumina HiSeq2000 using paired-end 100 bp reads. As for how the authors treated the data: SOAPnuke was used to process the raw data, removing reads that contained adapters or uncalled bases, had a mean Phred below 15, or lacked an exact match to the constant primer or identifier. High-quality paired reads were merged with COPE v1.2.5, and unique nucleotide sequences were defined as clonotypes. Clonotypes were aligned to IMGT TRBV, TRBD and TRBJ reference segments using MiTCR v1.1. Only V-J combinations with frequency above 0.0001, covering approximately 99% of repertoires, were analysed. The TCS score was defined as F50 (clonal expansion) divided by E x V (chaos), with BLOSUM62-based TCRdist calculated between CDR3 peptides within each V-J. Welch's t-statistics and random forest reduced just over 500 V-J features to 13, which were used in a naive Bayes classifier (R e1071). TCRdb handled the public reads itself, with Q25 trimming in fastp and clone calling in MiXCR, and kept productive beta chains. All rows with the same CDR3 protein become a single entry with the most common DNA and genes. TCRdb, rather than the study authors, made the V and J calls. This sample has 650,000 to 700,000 distinct CDR3 sequences in its table, and around 16% of those were observed once. Of the sample, 15% to 18% is held by the ten largest clones.

A patient counted as having stable Graves' hyperthyroidism if no progression to ophthalmopathy occurred over 18 months of follow-up. Hyperthyroidism patients were aged 18 to 65 years and newly diagnosed, with disease duration of less than 2 months. The study excluded patients with uncontrolled infections, other autoimmune diseases, pregnancy or lactation. Diagnoses were established on the basis of clinical symptoms, serum thyroxine and TRAb, thyroid ultrasound, and orbital computed tomography. Ficoll-Paque density gradient centrifugation was used to isolate PBMCs from around 10 ml of fresh peripheral blood. Total RNA was extracted using Trizol reagent, and RNA quality was assessed on an Agilent 2100 Bioanalyzer. From a lookup of the germline V gene (reference sequence), CDR1 and CDR2 are DFQATT and SNEGSKA. The CDR3 measures 14 amino acids from cysteine to phenylalanine. The entry retains the CDR3 DNA only, 42 bases that are in frame from base 1.

The sample originates from a study of T cells in Graves' hyperthyroidism and ophthalmopathy (dated by TCRdb to the late 2010s). For the wider study: Peripheral blood was collected at initial diagnosis, before any treatment. To identify distinguishing TCR V-J signatures, a discovery cohort of about a hundred patients was used, comprising some 45 with Graves' ophthalmopathy and 57 with stable Graves' hyperthyroidism. Prospective prediction of ophthalmopathy was tested in an independent validation cohort of 18 to 20 hyperthyroidism patients and 15 to 17 patients who later progressed to ophthalmopathy. The 90 to 100 discovery patients were randomly split 7:3 into training and test sets. Thyroid tissue and blood T-cell repertoires from over 5 Graves' hyperthyroidism patients were also compared in the study. Once sampling was done, hyperthyroidism patients were given methimazole at a starting dose of 30 mg daily, whereas ophthalmopathy patients were given high-dose intravenous methylprednisolone. The paper reports TCR Vbeta CDR3 sequencing of fewer than 150 peripheral blood samples: over 40 ophthalmopathy, under 85 hyperthyroidism and around 17 progressor patients. Beyond this particular receptor, the publication reports: In validation, the model predicted progression to ophthalmopathy with approximately 71% sensitivity and roughly 72% specificity, a median of about 6.7 months before onset. In cross-validation, a model built on a 13 V-J signature told ophthalmopathy apart from stable hyperthyroidism with 85% to 90% sensitivity and approximately 81% specificity, and in testing the same model reached 80%/75%. Blood samples also contained most of the expanded thyroid clonotypes (frequency above 0.001), which suggests that blood repertoires may reflect thyroid immune responses. No statistical method was used to fix the sample size in advance, and group allocation was not hidden from the investigators.

The rearrangement combines TRBV20-1 with TRBJ2-3, and TRBD2 aligns with 13 junction nucleotides. This clonotype was sampled from a man in his forties or fifties with Graves' hyperthyroidism. The specimen was blood. The CDR3 protein sequence reads: CRPTSGRVGDTQYF. The DNA sequence reads TGCAGGCCAACTAGCGGGAGGGTGGGAGATACGCAGTATTTT.